Sequencing of this T cell receptor (beta chain) was carried out in a study of cytomegalovirus exposure and HLA in healthy donors listed by TCRdb under 2017. Context from the whole study: According to an earlier analysis of a few hundred of the donors, about 170 million T cells yielded roughly 110 million unique TCR beta sequences and 276 Gb of sequence data. An early release covering roughly 580 HLA-typed donors comprised about 300 gigabases of sequencing data and roughly 86 million unique TCR sequences. Among the roughly 390 genotyped donors, around 81% belonged to the genetic ancestry cluster associated with self-reported Caucasian donors. The study aimed to test whether cataloging public T cell receptors could reveal signatures of past pathogen exposure. The study profiled the T cell repertoires of more than 500 subjects by immunosequencing and related them to cytomegalovirus serostatus. A separate validation cohort of over a hundred different subjects was used in addition to the roughly 700-subject first cohort. To predict cytomegalovirus infection status, the study combined high-throughput TCR immunosequencing, statistical association of individual TCRs with disease status, and machine learning. A later analysis re-examined previously published TCR beta repertoires from several hundred donors and added high-resolution HLA genotyping to investigate patterns of TCR occurrence. Rather than drawing on any new phenotypic data, the later analysis identified candidate immune exposures from TCR beta sequences and the way those sequences occurred across donors. An earlier analysis of some 500 of the donors used high-throughput TCR beta sequencing to judge whether each TCR beta V gene segment behaved as functional or pseudogenic. Alongside the repertoire data, information on donor age, sex, ethnicity and CMV serostatus was compiled. Genome-wide SNP genotypes for about three fifths of the 666 donors were used in a later genetic analysis, which treated that subset as a discovery cohort. All discovery cohort repertoires had been generated using a single sequencing platform. Class I and class II HLA loci were covered by the typing at four-digit resolution. The number of typed donors differed by locus: about 620-640 for A, B, C, DRB1 and DQB1; 500 to 550 for DQA1; fewer than 610 for DPA1; and some 450 for DPB1. Several DR-DQ haplotypes were handled as single units for association and clustering because linkage in the cohort was strong. Among roughly 400 genotyped donors of the cohort, an average of approximately 200,000 unique TCR beta nucleotide sequences was sequenced per donor, of which about 19% were non-productive.

Results and caveats for the whole study, not just this receptor: The only immune exposure information available for the cohort was CMV serostatus. The earlier analysis of fewer than 750 of the donors excluded some 15 rarely observed V segments, including chromosome 9 orphons, because counts were too low. While some public TCRs were present in many individuals, most TCR sequences turned up only very rarely across donors. The 87-base-pair reads could not distinguish some IMGT-functional V segments, including TRBV6-2 and TRBV6-3, so those segments were excluded. It was suggested by the authors that the approach could potentially be generalized to other disease states and immunological phenotypes. Broadly in line with IMGT annotations, most TCR beta V segments showed up in productive rearrangements about 87% or about 30% of the time in an earlier analysis of about 500 of the donors. A further reported finding was that TCR beta sequences accurately predicted the HLA-A and HLA-B alleles for most subjects in the first cohort. At a false discovery rate of 0.05, a later analysis linked around 17,000 TCR beta sequences to specific HLA alleles. Strong co-occurrence of HLA alleles, especially DR and DQ, made assigning TCR associations to individual alleles difficult. Correlated functional status among segregating V segments might be attributable to linkage disequilibrium, but an unknown experimental factor could not be ruled out. In a later genetic analysis, fewer N-insertions in productive TCRs were reported among donors in an Asian-associated ancestry cluster than the approximately 670-donor mean. In a later analysis, the rate of TCR association differed among HLA loci, with DRB1 alleles having the most associated TCRs and HLA-C alleles having the fewest. A later analysis reported that several top co-occurrence clusters appeared linked to parvovirus B19, influenza, CMV and Epstein-Barr virus. In this cohort, only TCR beta chains were sequenced, and detectable features were limited by the absence of alpha or paired-chain data. HLA typing was unavailable for some donors at each locus, so association tests used only the typed subset. A few of the identified cytomegalovirus-associated TCR beta chains were confirmed in vitro to be specific for cytomegalovirus antigens. In a later analysis, HLA-associated TCR beta chains showed more clonal expansion and lower generation probabilities than non-associated chains that were equally common. A group of highly shared sequence variants was considered likely to be a technical artifact of the sequencing pipeline. According to a later analysis, most CMV-associated TCR beta chains appeared to be HLA-restricted, and the HLA associations seemed to be driven largely by CMV exposure. V-gene and J-gene trimming of TCR beta chains was associated with a missense DCLRE1C variant in a later genetic analysis, and the association was replicated in an independent cohort. In the study, about 150 TCR beta chains were listed as associated with cytomegalovirus. Cytomegalovirus status was reported to be diagnosed by the classifier with high specificity and sensitivity in both the original and validation cohorts. Sequencing depth was assumed to be roughly uniform across donors in the presence/absence analyses, though that assumption may not hold.

The cohort was made up of about 610 healthy bone marrow donors. Cohort members were all nominally healthy when sampled, although unrecorded immune exposures were likely present. The donor tested CMV seropositive, placing the donor among the approximately 290 seropositive members of the cohort. Each donor provided a peripheral blood sample, and peripheral blood mononuclear cells were used for TCR beta sequencing. The Qiagen DNeasy Blood Extraction Kit was used to extract genomic DNA from the blood cell samples. This clone came up a few times. The antigen this receptor binds is unknown. One base away there is no much larger clone; base qualities are not given. Library method: the immunoSEQ multiplex PCR assay. For the multiplex PCR, a mixture combining 60 forward primers for TCR Vbeta segments and 13 reverse primers for TCR Jbeta segments was used. The CDR3 region of rearranged TCR beta genes was amplified from genomic DNA by a multiplex PCR assay. The amplified TCR beta libraries were sequenced on the Illumina HiSeq System as 87-base-pair reads. On the study's bioinformatics: In a later analysis, some 80 million unique TCR beta chains were counted across the roughly 670 repertoires, and approximately 11 million of these chains were shared by at least two donors. Raw reads were error-corrected and collapsed into unique sequences by a nearest-neighbor algorithm in which closely related sequences were merged to remove PCR and sequencing errors. V, D and J gene segments were assigned by aligning CDR3 sequences to IMGT reference sequences. For a sequence to be retained, a match of at least six nucleotides was required to both a V gene segment and a J gene segment. A rearrangement was called productive if the CDR3 had no stop codons and remained in frame with V and J, and every other rearrangement was called non-productive. Following IMGT convention, CDR3 was defined as the stretch from the second conserved V-encoded cysteine to the conserved J-encoded phenylalanine. The earlier analysis of roughly 590 of the donors excluded sequences that lacked an unambiguous match to a single V gene segment. An earlier analysis of approximately 590 of the donors classified V segments as functional when productive rearrangements were above 56.7% and as segregating when the standard deviation between donors was above 5%. To diagnose cytomegalovirus status from the catalog of TCR beta chain sequences, a statistical classification framework was built. V and J gene assignment, in a later analysis, came from comparing TCR nucleotide sequences with IMGT/GENE-DB human TR gene sequences. The TCRdist pipeline was used in a later analysis to assign CDR3 sequences and most-parsimonious VDJ recombination scenarios. In a later analysis, every TCR beta chain was defined by the combination of its CDR3 amino acid sequence and its V-gene family, and reads without a unique V-gene family were dropped. As a way to deal with suspected cross-contamination and a sequencing artifact, a later analysis dropped 500 to 700 nucleotide sequences that were highly shared and had low generation probability. A later analysis calculated a clonal expansion index for each public chain from normalized within-repertoire ranks of inferred template counts. In a later analysis, generation probabilities were computed using a VDJ recombination model fitted to out-of-frame rearrangements, and the results were checked against IGoR. A later analysis scored TCR-TCR, TCR-HLA and TCR-CMV co-occurrence with hypergeometric tests, applying a repertoire-size bias correction to TCR pairs. A later analysis estimated false discovery rates by permuting HLA or CMV assignments 20 times. In a later analysis, co-occurring TCRs were grouped with DBSCAN, and TCRdist sequence similarity was added when clustering was performed within HLA-allele-positive subsets. For co-occurrence clustering, repertoires with fewer than 30,000 or more than 120,000 public chains were excluded, along with a handful of repertoires with anomalous nucleotide sharing. TCRdb stores this immuneACCESS table with in-frame sequences only. Part of the clones is absent; in the studies checked, under half of the shortfall reflects unresolved V genes, and no reason is known for the rest. V, J and clone size are those of that table, while D and trimming were read from the DNA. The sample table records some 180,000 clones; around 80% of these occur just once. The top ten constitute less than 1.5% of the sample.

The CDR3 numbers 16 residues from cysteine through phenylalanine. CDR3 DNA is the only sequence kept; it has 48 bases, read in frame from the first base. V is shortened by 0 bases, J by 2 bases, and the region joining them spans 12 bases. The germline V gene yields SGHDT for CDR1 and YYEEEE for CDR2. In this chain, TRBV5-6 is recombined with TRBJ1-5; a weak D assignment points to TRBD1 (6 bases agree). The source material was PBMCs. The TCR originated in a girl under 18 in good health and CMV-seropositive. In nucleotides, the sequence is TGTGCCAGCAGCTTGGGGGGGGGCGCGGGCAATCAGCCCCAGCATTTT. Its protein product is CASSLGGGAGNQPQHF.